This T cell receptor beta chain comes out of a study of T cell responses to AZD1222 COVID-19 vaccine (dated by TCRdb to about 2021). As for the study more broadly: A total of just over 230 trial participants underwent TCR sequencing, of whom around 200 received two doses of AZD1222 and 26 received two doses of the MenACWY control vaccine. Enrollment into the trials was organized by age into subgroups of 18-55, 56-69 and 70-plus years, and those subgroups contained roughly 140, 27 and 60 TCR-sequenced participants, respectively. Broader findings and caveats from the paper: Spike-specific TCR breadth and depth rose significantly after two AZD1222 doses compared with day 0 and with MenACWY recipients. The 56-69-year group was small, and its depth increase did not reach significance, likely because of low power. Conclusions about previously exposed vaccinees were limited because only a handful of AZD1222 recipients were SARS-CoV-2 seropositive at baseline. Participants were mostly white British, with more females than males. The authors suggested clonal diversity may have been underestimated. Nearly half of unique spike-specific TCRs reportedly recognized epitopes outside regions mutated in the B.1.351 and B.1.1.7 variants. The vaccine-associated CD4 TCRs covered the entire spike protein, and the dominant responses fell in regions 160-218 and 743-854. Because no day 14 peak-response samples were available, repertoires were characterized only after the peak T cell response.

The CDR3 regions of human TCRbeta chains were analyzed by immunosequencing. Per the original workflow: TCRs in the repertoires were compared against a reference library of SARS-CoV-2-specific TCRs that had been generated with the MIRA antigen-specificity platform. Breadth meant the fraction of unique TCRs that were SARS-CoV-2-associated, whereas depth meant the fraction of total T cells that were SARS-CoV-2-associated. Using the MIRA data, each spike-specific TCR was assigned both to the spike region to which the TCR was reactive and to a CD4 or CD8 class. Log10-transformed breadth and depth values were compared by one-way ANOVA with Sidak's multiple comparisons tests. Here the immuneACCESS table is served through TCRdb, limited to in-frame sequences with V and J called. Missing clones are a known gap in these copies; in checked studies unresolved V genes cover under half, and the rest lacks a known reason. V, J and clone size derive from that table, while D and trimming were established from the DNA sequence. For this sample there are some 150,000 clones; 90% to 95% appear just once. Of the sample, roughly 4.4% is held by the ten largest clones.

The time point label on this specimen signifies: baseline before first vaccination. The intended sense of this specimen's treatment or condition label: meningococcal conjugate vaccine given as trial control. Vaccinee samples came from UK trials COV001 and COV002, including a single-blind randomized controlled phase 2/3 trial of AZD1222 (ChAdOx1 nCoV-19) in healthy adults. For TCRbeta chain sequencing, PBMC samples from trial participants were taken at day 0 and at day 28 after the second dose. Via the germline V gene, CDR1 is MNHEY and CDR2 SVGAGI. V is clipped by 8 bases and J by 1 base, and the sequence between their germline boundaries is 6 bases long. The CDR3, from cysteine to phenylalanine, totals 12 residues. Only the CDR3 DNA is retained, 36 bases long and in frame from the first base. To note about this clone: Its cognate antigen has yet to be identified. No base quality values were provided; no much bigger clone lies one nucleotide off.

Sequenced material: peripheral blood, taken on day 0 of MenACWY control vaccination. In this chain, TRBV6-5 is recombined with TRBJ1-5; the best D guess is TRBD1, with 5 bases matching. The receptor comes from an adult in good health. CDR3 loop: CASGDSNQPQHF. The nucleotides are TGTGCCAGCGGGGACAGCAATCAGCCCCAGCATTTT.